This entry describes one TCR beta chain. Its specificity is not known. The data derive from a study of Ad26.COV2.S vaccination and SARS-CoV-2 variants. Study conclusions and caveats: Assessments of TCR breadth and depth may have underestimated the total T cell responses. The study found similar non-spike TCR breadth in vaccine and placebo recipients.

Treatment denoted: around 19 received Ad26.COV2.S at low or high dose, single or two shots; roughly five received placebo; per-sample allocation not given. Sampling was done on day 63 after the first vaccine or placebo injection. The study used a vaccine consisting of an Ad26 vector that expressed Wuhan-strain SARS-CoV-2 spike. TCRdb's copy holds only in-frame clones and misses some; the assay was immunoSEQ multiplex PCR. The sample records about 680,000 clones, about 89% being singletons. The germline CDR1 and CDR2 sequences are GTSNPN and SVGIG (reference sequence). V was trimmed by 0 bases and J by 2 bases, leaving 11 bases between them. This CDR3 spans 14 amino acids.

V and J are TRBV30 and TRBJ2-7, with a tentative D call TRBD1 (5 bases). Sequencing was performed on peripheral blood, taken in a trial of Ad26.COV2.S vaccine versus placebo. This receptor was identified in a person aged 18-60 years who received the Ad26.COV2.S COVID-19 vaccine or a placebo. CDR3 DNA sequence: TGTGCCTGGAGTGTTACAGGCGTAACCTACGAGCAGTACTTC. It yields the protein CAWSVTGVTYEQYF.